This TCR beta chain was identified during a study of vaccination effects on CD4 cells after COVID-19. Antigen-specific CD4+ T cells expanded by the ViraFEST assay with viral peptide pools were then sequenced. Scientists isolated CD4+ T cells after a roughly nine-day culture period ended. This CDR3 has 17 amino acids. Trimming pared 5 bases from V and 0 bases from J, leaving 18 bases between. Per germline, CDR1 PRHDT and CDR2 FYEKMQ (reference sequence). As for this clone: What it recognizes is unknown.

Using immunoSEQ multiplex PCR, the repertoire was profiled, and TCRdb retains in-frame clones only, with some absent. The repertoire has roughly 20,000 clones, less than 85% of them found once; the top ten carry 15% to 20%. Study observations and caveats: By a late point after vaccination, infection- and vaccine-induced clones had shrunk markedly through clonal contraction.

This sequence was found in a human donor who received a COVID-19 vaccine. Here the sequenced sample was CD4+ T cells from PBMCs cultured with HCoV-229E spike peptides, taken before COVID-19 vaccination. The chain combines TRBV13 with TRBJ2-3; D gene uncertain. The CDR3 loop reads CASSQPWGTSSTDTQYF. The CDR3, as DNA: TGTGCCAGCAGCCAACCCTGGGGAACCTCTAGCACAGATACGCAGTATTTT. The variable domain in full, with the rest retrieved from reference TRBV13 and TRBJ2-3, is AAGVIQSPRHLIKEKRETATLKCYPIPRHDTVYWYQQGPGQDPQFLISFYEKMQSDKGSIPDRFSAQQFSDYHSELNMSSLELGDSALYFCASSQPWGTSSTDTQYFGPGTRLTVL.